The 17 T cell receptor beta chains given below trace back to one sample, sequenced in a study of read filtering for tumor transcriptome and immune sequencing. This library used roughly 400 ng RNA and molecular barcoded adaptors spanning alpha/delta and beta/gamma chains. In TCRdb, the reads were re-called with MiXCR into one record per CDR3 protein. This table has nearly 60,000 distinct CDR3 sequences, roughly an eighth appearing once. Sequencing input: a population of CD138-negative cells sorted from bone marrow. The source of these receptors is a donor at least 40 years old with multiple myeloma.

This clonotype was counted ten times or more. This sequence joins TRBV7-6 and TRBJ2-2, with D hard to call. The CDR3 runs to 15 residues. Trimming took off 6 bases at V and 1 base at J, with 12 bases between the two ends. Germline CDR1 SGHVS, CDR2 FNYEAQ. CDR3 coding DNA: TGTGCCAGCAGTCCAAGGCCCAGGAACACCGGGGAGCTGTTTTTT. It yields the protein CASSPRPRNTGELFF.

This clonotype has at least ten counts. This chain uses TRBV7-2 with TRBJ2-7; D uncertain. In germline, CDR1 is SGHTA, CDR2 FQGNSA. Trimming shortened V by 1 base and J by 0 bases, and 10 bases separated the two germline ends. The CDR3 runs 15 residues. CDR3 nucleotide sequence: TGTGCCAGCAGCTTAGGTTGGTCCTTCTCCTACGAGCAGTACTTC. The encoded protein is CASSLGWSFSYEQYF.

There are many counts of this clonotype. The chain uses TRBV20-1 and TRBJ2-6; perhaps TRBD2 as D (5 bases). Trimming stripped 0 bases from V and 2 bases from J, with 8 bases between. This CDR3 region has 15 residues. Germline CDR1 and CDR2: DFQATT and SNEGSKA (reference sequence). As DNA, the CDR3 is TGCAGTGCTAGAGATACGGGAACTGGGGCCAACGTCCTGACTTTC. This gives the protein CSARDTGTGANVLTF.

This clonotype was detected many times. The rearrangement uses TRBV28 and TRBJ2-4; D is ambiguous. Germline CDR1 reads MDHEN; CDR2 reads SYDVKM. V dropped 6 bases and J dropped 3 bases, with 12 bases sitting between them. The CDR3 is 14 amino acids. Here the CDR3 reads CASSSTGNKNIQYF. The CDR3 nucleotides are TGTGCCAGCAGCTCCACTGGAAACAAAAACATTCAGTACTTC.

Ten or more counts support this clonotype. The J gene is TRBJ2-6, the V gene TRBV19; 8 bases match TRBD1. This CDR3 is built from 17 residues. The V gene's germline CDR1 is LNHDA and CDR2 SQIVND (reference sequence). V lost 6 bases to trimming and J lost 0 bases; unmatched junction nucleotides: 7. Here the CDR3 DNA reads TGTGCCAGTAGGGGACAGGATCCCCGCTCTGGGGCCAACGTCCTGACTTTC. This translates into CASRGQDPRSGANVLTF.

This clonotype was recorded at least ten times. The chain couples TRBV29-1 to TRBJ2-2, with TRBD1 as a possible D gene (5 bases). The germline CDR1 and CDR2 sequences are SQVTM and ANQGSEA. The CDR3 sequence is 11 residues long. V was cut by 4 bases and J by 5 bases, with 5 bases left in between. The CDR3 sequence: CSVAGTGELFF. The DNA for the CDR3 is TGCAGCGTTGCAGGGACCGGGGAGCTGTTTTTT.

This clonotype showed up just a few times. This chain links TRBV10-3 with TRBJ1-5; 8 bases agree with TRBD1. Trimming at V came to 1 base and at J to 7 bases, leaving 3 bases not matched to a gene. The CDR3 runs to 14 residues. Germline CDR1 is ENHRY and CDR2 is SYGVKD. CDR3 nucleotide sequence: TGTGCCATCAGTGAGTTGACAGGGGAACAGCCCCAGCATTTT. Its translation is CAISELTGEQPQHF.

The table lists this clonotype with many counts. V is TRBV10-2 and J is TRBJ2-1, with D hard to call. The germline V and J ends were trimmed by 8 bases and 0 bases, with 8 bases remaining between them. Germline CDR1 and CDR2: WSHSY and SAAADI. This CDR3 contains 13 residues. CDR3 protein: CASRADSYNEQFF. The CDR3 DNA reads as TGCGCCAGCCGGGCGGACTCCTACAATGAGCAGTTCTTC.

The rearrangement links TRBV5-8 to TRBJ2-3; D gene uncertain. V was cut by 2 bases and J by 4 bases, with 11 bases left in between. The CDR3 has 14 amino acids. Germline lookup yields CDR1 SGHTS and CDR2 YDEGEE. CDR3 residues: CASSLDSGADTQYF. CDR3 DNA sequence: TGTGCCAGCAGCTTAGACTCTGGGGCAGATACGCAGTATTTT.

V and J are TRBV6-5 and TRBJ2-5, with unresolved D. The length of the CDR3 is 18 residues. Germline CDR1 MNHEY, CDR2 SVGAGI. The V end was cut by 0 bases, the J end by 2 bases, with 19 bases between. CDR3 loop: CASSYSIVRVSKQETQYF. The CDR3, as DNA: TGTGCCAGCAGTTACTCGATAGTACGCGTATCGAAACAAGAGACCCAGTACTTC.

Ten or more counts support this clonotype. The J gene is TRBJ2-2, the V gene TRBV5-1, with D unresolved. Trimming removed 5 bases at V and 7 bases at J, with 15 bases between. The germline gives CDR1 SGHRS, CDR2 YFSETQ. The CDR3 covers 14 residues. For the CDR3, the DNA is TGCGCCAGCAGAATTGGGTTTTACGACGGGGAGCTGTTTTTT. Its translation: CASRIGFYDGELFF.

The V and J genes are TRBV20-1 and TRBJ2-5; the match to TRBD1 covers 7 bases. J was trimmed by 5 bases and V by 5 bases; bases with no gene match: 8. Per germline, CDR1 DFQATT and CDR2 SNEGSKA (reference sequence). The CDR3 extends over 13 amino acids. CDR3 bases: TGCAGTGCTGGTGACAGGGTTGGGGAGACCCAGTACTTC. This encodes CSAGDRVGETQYF.

In its sample, this clonotype was seen many times. The V gene is TRBV5-1, the J gene TRBJ2-2; D possibly corresponds to TRBD1 (6 bases). The CDR3 loop spans 15 amino acids. V gave up 0 bases and J gave up 4 bases, with 10 bases separating them. Germline V lookup: CDR1 SGHRS, CDR2 YFSETQ. The CDR3 sequence: CASSLAIGGTGELFF. In DNA, the CDR3 is TGCGCCAGCAGCTTGGCTATAGGGGGCACCGGGGAGCTGTTTTTT.

This clonotype was detected ten times or more. The chain is built from TRBV29-1 and TRBJ1-1; D is perhaps TRBD1 (5 bases). The germline CDR1 and CDR2 sequences are SQVTM and ANQGSEA. The CDR3 has 13 residues. V shed 4 bases and J shed 5 bases, with 14 bases lying between them. The CDR3 region is CSVVHHRRTEAFF. The CDR3 region has the DNA TGCAGCGTTGTACATCACAGGAGGACTGAAGCTTTCTTT.

Concerning this clonotype itself: Being one base from a much bigger clone, this may be a read error. The rearrangement uses TRBV6-5 and TRBJ1-1; 8 bases match TRBD1. The junction had 10 bases not matched to a gene; V was cut back by 2 bases and J by 11 bases. The CDR3 sequence is 14 residues long. Germline CDR1 is MNHEY and CDR2 is SVGAGI. CDR3 in DNA: TGTGCCAGCAGTTACCCAGGACAGGGAGGTCCGGCTTTCTTT. Translation: CASSYPGQGGPAFF.

Notes on this clonotype: This may be a read error: a much more frequent sequence differs by one nucleotide. The genes are TRBV10-3 and TRBJ2-5; D not certain. This CDR3 region has 12 residues. Germline CDR1 is ENHRY and CDR2 is SYGVKD. Trimming took off 5 bases at V and 3 bases at J, with 7 bases between the two ends. CDR3 nucleotides: TGTGCCATCAGTAAAGCGAAAGAGACCCAGTACTTC. Translation gives CAISKAKETQYF.

This clonotype has ten or more counts. CDR3 nucleotide sequence: TGTGCCAGCAGCCCTGACAGGGTCGGCAATCAGCCCCAGCATTTT. Translating it yields CASSPDRVGNQPQHF. The chain has TRBV6-1 and TRBJ1-5; 7 bases align to TRBD1. Germline assignment: CDR1 MNHNS and CDR2 SASEGT. V dropped 6 bases and J dropped 2; count of bases not matched to a gene: 7. CDR3 size: 15 residues.